The 28 T cell receptor beta chains given below trace back to one sample, sequenced in a study of CD8 T cells in Susac syndrome. The RNA input was 0.5 to 1 ug, and it was reverse transcribed with random hexamers. TCRdb ran MiXCR on the immunoSEQ multiplex PCR reads and lists one entry per CDR3 protein. This sample has fewer than 90,000 distinct CDR3 sequences; 93% occur once, and the top ten carry 0.45%. The sample was CD8+ T cells from PBMCs. Receptors originate from a human donor with Susac syndrome.

The CDR3: CATHLGGREGVEQFF. Here the CDR3 DNA reads TGTGCCACACATCTCGGGGGGCGGGAGGGTGTAGAGCAGTTCTTC. The chain uses TRBV9 and TRBJ2-1, with 9 positions matching TRBD2. The CDR3 has 15 residues. Per germline, CDR1 SGDLS and CDR2 YYNGEE. V gave up 9 bases and J gave up 10 bases; unmatched junction bases: 17.

The V call is TRBV4-1, the J call TRBJ1-5, with D tentatively TRBD1 (5 bases). V was shortened by 0 bases and J by 4 bases, with 10 bases between the two germline ends. The CDR3 length is 15 residues. Germline CDR1 is MGHRA and CDR2 is YSYEKL. CDR3 in DNA: TGCGCCAGCAGCCAAGATGGCAGGGTGAATCAGCCCCAGCATTTT. This translates into CASSQDGRVNQPQHF.

The chain combines TRBV6-5 with TRBJ2-5; 7 nucleotides align to TRBD2. The V gene's germline CDR1 is MNHEY and CDR2 SVGAGI. CDR3 size: 14 residues. The trim removed 5 bases at V and 6 bases at J, leaving 9 bases unmatched. CDR3 in DNA: TGTGCCAGCAGTCTCCGGGGAGGGAAGAAGACCCAGTACTTC. It yields the protein CASSLRGGKKTQYF.

This sequence joins TRBV11-2 and TRBJ2-5, with D unresolved. Germline V gene data show CDR1 as SGHAT and CDR2 as FQNNGV. Between the trimmed V and J ends, which lost 0 bases and 5 bases, there was a span of 25 bases. The CDR3 runs 19 residues. The CDR3 sequence is CASSLDWPDPDSNRETQYF. CDR3 DNA sequence: TGTGCCAGCAGCTTAGATTGGCCGGACCCTGACTCCAACCGGGAGACCCAGTACTTC.

The chain joins TRBV21-1 to TRBJ2-7. TRBV21-1 represents a pseudogene. CDR3 size: 14 residues. CDR3 bases: TGTGCCAGCAGCAAAGGACAACTATCCTACGAGCAGTACTTC. It translates to CASSKGQLSYEQYF.

The rearrangement joins TRBV6-5 to TRBJ2-7; 12 nucleotides align to TRBD1. Germline CDR1 is MNHEY and CDR2 is SVGAGI. J was trimmed by 6 bases and V by 5 bases; bases with no gene match: 5. The CDR3 extends over 14 amino acids. This CDR3 reads CASSPGTGGLEQYF. The CDR3 DNA is TGTGCCAGCAGTCCCGGGACAGGGGGCCTCGAGCAGTACTTC.

The chain recombines TRBV6-2 or TRBV6-3 with TRBJ2-7; TRBD2 matches 11 bases. This CDR3 spans 15 amino acids. The germline gives CDR1 MNHEY, CDR2 SVGEGT. The V segment lost 6 bases and the J segment 0 bases; nucleotides outside the gene matches: 4. CDR3 DNA sequence: TGTGCCAGCAGAGTAGCGGGAGGGCCCTCCTACGAGCAGTACTTC. As protein: CASRVAGGPSYEQYF.

The gene calls are TRBV28 and TRBJ2-7; D gene ambiguous. V lost 5 bases and J lost 2, with 7 bases in between. The CDR3 sequence is 12 residues long. Germline V CDR1 and CDR2: MDHEN, SYDVKM. This CDR3 reads CASSEGAYEQYF. CDR3 bases: TGTGCCAGCAGTGAAGGTGCCTACGAGCAGTACTTC.

V usage is TRBV11-2 and J usage is TRBJ2-1, with D uncertain. This CDR3 has 13 amino acids. Germline V gene data show CDR1 as SGHAT and CDR2 as FQNNGV. The V end was cut by 1 base, the J end by 15 bases, with 16 bases between. In nucleotides, the CDR3 is TGTGCCAGCAGCTTAGTTACCAAAGGTGGTTTGTTCTTC. Translation: CASSLVTKGGLFF. Combining the CDR3 with reference TRBV11-2 and TRBJ2-1 gives the whole variable domain EAGVAQSPRYKIIEKRQSVAFWCNPISGHATLYWYQQILGQGPKLLIQFQNNGVVDDSQLPKDRFSAERLKGVDSTLKIQPAKLEDSAVYLCASSLVTKGGLFFGPGTRLTVL.

This clonotype was seen a handful of times. This chain uses TRBV20-1 with TRBJ2-7, with D uncertain. V was shortened by 1 base and J by 3 bases, with 1 base between the two germline ends. Per germline, CDR1 DFQATT and CDR2 SNEGSKA (reference sequence). CDR3 length: 10 residues. DNA of the CDR3: TGCAGTGCTAGAGGCTACGAGCAGTACTTC. Its translation is CSARGYEQYF.

The chain employs TRBV18 and TRBJ2-5; D is unclear. Per the germline V gene, CDR1 is KGHSH and CDR2 is LQKENI. The CDR3 spans 12 residues. The V gene lost 6 bases and the J gene lost 3 bases, with 8 bases spanning the gap. The CDR3 loop is CASSPTKETQYF. Written as DNA, the CDR3 is TGTGCCAGCTCGCCCACCAAAGAGACCCAGTACTTC. Complete variable domain (other parts from reference TRBV18 and TRBJ2-5): NAGVMQNPRHLVRRRGQEARLRCSPMKGHSHVYWYRQLPEEGLKFMVYLQKENIIDESGMPKERFSAEFPKEGPSILRIQQVVRGDSAAYFCASSPTKETQYFGPGTRLLVL.

The V and J genes are TRBV5-1 and TRBJ1-1, with no clear D. The CDR3 is 11 amino acids. V lost 4 bases and J 7 bases, leaving 8 bases between the germline ends. Germline CDR1 and CDR2: SGHRS and YFSETQ. The CDR3 DNA reads as TGCGCCAGCAGCGTTGGTGGTGAAGCTTTCTTT. Translating it yields CASSVGGEAFF.

The chain employs TRBV5-1 and TRBJ2-7, with D unclear. The CDR3 spans 12 residues. Germline assignment: CDR1 SGHRS and CDR2 YFSETQ. The V end lost 0 bases, the J end lost 6 bases, and 7 bases lay between the germline ends. The CDR3 region is CASSLVAGEQYF. CDR3 coding DNA: TGCGCCAGCAGCTTGGTAGCAGGCGAGCAGTACTTC.

The genes are TRBV4-2 and TRBJ2-1; possible D gene TRBD1, 5 bases. This CDR3 comprises 15 residues. Looked up from germline, CDR1 is LGHNA and CDR2 is YNFKEQ. V gave up 0 bases and J gave up 14 bases, with 20 bases separating them. The CDR3 DNA reads TGTGCCAGCAGCCAAGATTCGGCAGGGATCGATGGGAAGTTCTTC. This sequence encodes CASSQDSAGIDGKFF.

The CDR3 loop is CASSPNTRSQETQYF. The CDR3 DNA follows: TGTGCCAGCTCACCAAATACCAGAAGCCAAGAGACCCAGTACTTC. V gene TRBV18 combines with J gene TRBJ2-5; no reliable D call. The CDR3 consists of 15 residues. Trimming stripped 2 bases from V and 1 base from J, with 11 bases between. Germline V gene sequence: CDR1 KGHSH, CDR2 LQKENI.

The V call is TRBV6-5, the J call TRBJ1-1; D is possibly TRBD1 (6 bases). Trimming cost V 7 bases and J 1 base, with 13 bases left between them. Germline V gives CDR1 MNHEY, CDR2 SVGAGI. The CDR3 totals 14 residues. The CDR3 nucleotides are TGTGCCAGCACCCTACAGGGACCGAACACTGAAGCTTTCTTT. This codes for CASTLQGPNTEAFF.

V is TRBV30 and J is TRBJ2-1; perhaps TRBD1 as D (6 bases). Trimming pared 2 bases from V and 5 bases from J, leaving 13 bases between. This CDR3 region has 14 residues. The V gene's germline CDR1 is GTSNPN and CDR2 SVGIG (reference sequence). CDR3 in DNA: TGTGCCTGGAGTCAAGGGGGAGCCAACAATGAGCAGTTCTTC. Its protein product is CAWSQGGANNEQFF.

The chain couples TRBV6-5 to TRBJ1-2; 10 bases are a match to TRBD1. J gave up 8 bases and V 6 bases, and 6 bases lay outside the gene matches. Germline V gene sequence: CDR1 MNHEY, CDR2 SVGAGI. The CDR3 sequence is 13 residues long. The CDR3 bases are TGTGCCAGCAGGCCGGGACAGGGGAACGGCTACACCTTC. It yields the protein CASRPGQGNGYTF.

V usage is TRBV5-1 and J usage is TRBJ1-2; D remains unclear. Germline loops: CDR1 SGHRS, CDR2 YFSETQ. The CDR3 extends over 15 amino acids. V shed 4 bases and J shed 9 bases, with 22 bases lying between them. CDR3 coding DNA: TGCGCCAGCAGCCCTGTCATCTTGGGCGGAGGGCGCTACACCTTC. This encodes CASSPVILGGGRYTF. The variable domain in full, with the rest retrieved from reference TRBV5-1 and TRBJ1-2, is KAGVTQTPRYLIKTRGQQVTLSCSPISGHRSVSWYQQTPGQGLQFLFEYFSETQRNKGNFPGRFSGRQFSNSRSEMNVSTLELGDSALYLCASSPVILGGGRYTFGSGTRLTVV.

This chain connects TRBV9 to TRBJ1-2; D not resolved. Germline CDR1 reads SGDLS; CDR2 reads YYNGEE. The CDR3 covers 14 residues. Trimming shortened V by 6 bases and J by 4 bases, and 16 bases separated the two germline ends. Here the CDR3 reads CASTSPDSSYGYTF. In DNA, the CDR3 is TGTGCCAGCACGAGCCCGGACTCCTCCTATGGCTACACCTTC.

The CDR3 protein is CASSIRGQRLSGNTIYF. CDR3 DNA: TGTGCCAGTAGTATTCGGGGGCAGCGGCTCTCTGGAAACACCATATATTTT. V is TRBV19 and J is TRBJ1-3; maybe TRBD1 (6 bases). The V end lost 3 bases, the J end lost 0 bases, and 15 bases lay between the germline ends. The CDR3 loop spans 17 amino acids. CDR1 LNHDA and CDR2 SQIVND come from the germline V gene (reference sequence).

As DNA, the CDR3 is TGTGCCAGCAGCCGGGACTTGTTGGCAGATACGCAGTATTTT. Protein product: CASSRDLLADTQYF. The chain links TRBV7-2 to TRBJ2-3, with a weak D call TRBD2 (6 bases). V lost 5 bases and J 4 bases, leaving 13 bases between the germline ends. The CDR3 spans 14 residues. Germline V lookup: CDR1 SGHTA, CDR2 FQGNSA.

This clonotype was seen a few times. The chain combines TRBV19 with TRBJ2-7; weak D call: TRBD1 (5 bases). The germline V gene encodes CDR1 LNHDA and CDR2 SQIVND (reference sequence). Trimming left V 0 bases short and J 4 bases short, with 10 bases between. This CDR3 has 14 residues. The chain's CDR3 is CASSIDVQDYEQYF. The CDR3 DNA follows: TGTGCCAGTAGTATAGATGTACAGGATTACGAGCAGTACTTC.

This sequence joins TRBV5-1 and TRBJ1-1; D gene ambiguous. The CDR3 has 14 residues. Germline CDR1 SGHRS, CDR2 YFSETQ. Deletions cut 2 bases from V and 5 bases from J, with 13 bases between. The CDR3 nucleotides are TGCGCCAGCAGCTTCGGGCCTGCCGCAACTGAAGCTTTCTTT. This translates into CASSFGPAATEAFF.

The chain carries TRBV7-8 and TRBJ2-1; D is tentatively TRBD1 or TRBD2 (5 bases each). The CDR3 is made up of 15 amino acids. Trimming took 6 bases from V and 6 from J, leaving 18 bases between them. CDR1 is SGHVS and CDR2 is FQNEAQ in the germline V gene. CDR3 coding DNA: TGTGCCAGCAGGCCAGGACGCAGGGCGGGCAATGAGCAGTTCTTC. Translating it yields CASRPGRRAGNEQFF.

This chain links TRBV28 with TRBJ2-4; D possibly corresponds to TRBD2 (5 bases). The V and J ends lost 6 bases and 7 bases respectively, with 28 bases between them. This CDR3 region has 18 residues. CDR1 is MDHEN and CDR2 is SYDVKM in the germline V gene. The CDR3 sequence is CASRCSAPEAALLNIQYF. The DNA for the CDR3 is TGTGCCAGCAGATGTAGTGCCCCGGAAGCGGCCCTCCTGAACATTCAGTACTTC.

V usage is TRBV5-4 and J usage is TRBJ2-1; TRBD1 matches at 8 bases. This CDR3 is built from 16 residues. Germline CDR1 reads SGHNT; CDR2 reads YYREEE (reference sequence). V lost 9 bases and J lost 10; bases outside the gene matches: 21. This CDR3 is CATRLAGQGAMEEQFF. The CDR3 bases are TGTGCCACCCGACTGGCCGGGCAGGGGGCGATGGAAGAGCAGTTCTTC. Full variable domain (remainder filled in from reference TRBV5-4 and TRBJ2-1): ETGVTQSPTHLIKTRGQQVTLRCSSQSGHNTVSWYQQALGQGPQFIFQYYREEENGRGNFPPRFSGLQFPNYSSELNVNALELDDSALYLCATRLAGQGAMEEQFFGPGTRLTVL.

The table lists this clonotype with a count of one. CDR3 loop: CASSPDGLGDTQYF. As DNA, the CDR3 is TGTGCCAGCAGCCCGGACGGGCTCGGGGATACGCAGTATTTT. The chain recombines TRBV13 with TRBJ2-3; D is unclear. From germline, CDR1 is PRHDT and CDR2 FYEKMQ (reference sequence). Trimming took 5 bases from V and 6 from J, leaving 15 bases between them. CDR3 length equals 14 residues.